These T cell receptor beta chains were read from a single sample in a study of low-dose radiotherapy and immunotherapy resistance in tumors. TCRdb re-called the reads with MiXCR, one entry per CDR3 protein. This table holds 75,000 to 95,000 distinct CDR3 sequences, under 25% found once. The sequences come from PBMCs, collected after low-dose radiotherapy plus immunotherapy. These receptors originate from a female donor with ovarian cancer. Both conserved end residues are part of each CDR3. Each record gives: CDR3 protein, CDR3 DNA, D gene, V gene, clone size, J gene. D genes are given only for firm matches. Size tells how often a clone was seen (once, few, many) or the class of an expanded clone, and some rows leave it out.

CDR3: CASSPPISRGNQPQHF
DNA: TGTGCCAGCTCACCACCGATATCCCGGGGCAATCAGCCCCAGCATTTT
D: NA
V: TRBV18
size: many
J: TRBJ1-5

CDR3: CASRANRDLTGELFF
DNA: TGTGCCAGCAGAGCTAACAGGGACCTTACCGGGGAGCTGTTTTTT
D: NA
V: TRBV6-8
size: NA
J: TRBJ2-2

CDR3: CASSKAARYYTVQFF
DNA: TGTGCCAGCAGCAAAGCGGCCAGATATTACACTGTGCAGTTCTTC
D: NA
V: TRBV21-1
size: few
J: TRBJ2-1

CDR3: CASRTDRTVSYEQYF
DNA: TGTGCCAGCAGAACCGACCGGACAGTGTCCTACGAGCAGTACTTC
D: NA
V: TRBV7-2
size: NA
J: TRBJ2-7

CDR3: CSAREVIAGGNEQFF
DNA: TGCAGTGCTAGAGAGGTAATAGCGGGTGGCAATGAGCAGTTCTTC
D: TRBD2
V: TRBV20-1
size: many
J: TRBJ2-1

CDR3: CASSLGGGPDTQYF
DNA: TGTGCCAGCAGCTTAGGGGGGGGCCCAGATACGCAGTATTTT
D: NA
V: TRBV7-2
size: many
J: TRBJ2-3

CDR3: CASSPPRRRQERSSYNEQFF
DNA: TGTGCCAGCTCACCACCCCGAAGACGACAGGAGAGAAGCTCCTACAATGAGCAGTTCTTC
D: NA
V: TRBV18
size: many
J: TRBJ2-1

CDR3: CASTRGGGPFTEAFF
DNA: TGTGCCAGTACCAGGGGTGGAGGTCCCTTCACTGAAGCTTTCTTT
D: NA
V: TRBV19
size: many
J: TRBJ1-1

CDR3: CASSSVSGSGADTQYF
DNA: TGTGCCAGCAGCTCCGTTAGCGGGAGTGGAGCAGATACGCAGTATTTT
D: TRBD2
V: TRBV7-3
size: NA
J: TRBJ2-3

CDR3: CASSLVGGEVVQYF
DNA: TGCGCCAGCAGCTTGGTTGGGGGTGAGGTGGTCCAGTACTTC
D: NA
V: TRBV5-1
size: many
J: TRBJ2-5

CDR3: CASSRRVGGFGTEAFF
DNA: TGTGCCAGCAGTCGGCGAGTCGGCGGCTTTGGGACTGAAGCTTTCTTT
D: NA
V: TRBV5-6
size: many
J: TRBJ1-1

CDR3: CASSIPGQRGGYTF
DNA: TGTGCCAGCAGTATTCCGGGACAGAGAGGTGGCTACACCTTC
D: TRBD1
V: TRBV6-2/TRBV6-3
size: many
J: TRBJ1-2

CDR3: CASREIGGLAGGRDTQYF
DNA: TGTGCCAGCAGGGAGATAGGGGGACTAGCGGGAGGGCGGGATACGCAGTATTTT
D: TRBD2
V: TRBV6-6
size: NA
J: TRBJ2-3

CDR3: CASSLGGASPYEQYF
DNA: TGTGCCAGCAGCTTGGGCGGGGCCAGCCCCTACGAGCAGTACTTC
D: NA
V: TRBV5-5
size: few
J: TRBJ2-7

CDR3: CASSESRGSGANVLTF
DNA: TGTGCCAGCAGTGAATCAAGGGGATCTGGGGCCAACGTCCTGACTTTC
D: NA
V: TRBV25-1
size: many
J: TRBJ2-6

CDR3: CASNVLGTGTYEQYF
DNA: TGTGCCAGCAACGTACTTGGGACAGGGACCTACGAGCAGTACTTC
D: TRBD1
V: TRBV28
size: many
J: TRBJ2-7

CDR3: CASGGKTGTDGYTF
DNA: TGTGCCAGTGGAGGAAAAACAGGGACCGATGGCTACACCTTC
D: NA
V: TRBV19
size: many
J: TRBJ1-2

CDR3: CASSWTGRGNTIYF
DNA: TGTGCCAGCAGCTGGACAGGGCGAGGAAACACCATATATTTT
D: TRBD1
V: TRBV11-2
size: many
J: TRBJ1-3

CDR3: CASRGRGDRDYEQYF
DNA: TGCGCCTCCCGAGGTCGGGGCGACAGGGACTACGAGCAGTACTTC
D: TRBD1
V: TRBV4-1
size: many
J: TRBJ2-7

CDR3: CASLGGTGPEAFF
DNA: TGTGCCAGCCTCGGGGGGACAGGGCCTGAAGCTTTCTTT
D: TRBD1
V: TRBV7-9
size: many
J: TRBJ1-1

CDR3: CSVEVQGRQYEQYF
DNA: TGCAGCGTTGAAGTGCAGGGCCGGCAATACGAGCAGTACTTC
D: NA
V: TRBV29-1
size: many
J: TRBJ2-7

CDR3: CATSSPGSTDTQYF
DNA: TGTGCCACCAGCTCCCCTGGAAGCACAGATACGCAGTATTTT
D: NA
V: TRBV15
size: many
J: TRBJ2-3

CDR3: CASSLDLYSKETQYF
DNA: TGTGCCAGCAGCTTAGATTTGTACAGCAAAGAGACCCAGTACTTC
D: NA
V: TRBV11-2
size: many
J: TRBJ2-5

CDR3: CATNGLPGGELFF
DNA: TGTGCCACGAACGGACTCCCCGGCGGGGAGCTGTTTTTT
D: NA
V: TRBV24-1
size: NA
J: TRBJ2-2

CDR3: CAISEGASGANVLTF
DNA: TGTGCCATCAGTGAGGGGGCCTCTGGGGCCAACGTCCTGACTTTC
D: NA
V: TRBV10-3
size: many
J: TRBJ2-6

CDR3: CSTKYQETQYF
DNA: TGCAGCACAAAGTACCAAGAGACCCAGTACTTC
D: NA
V: TRBV29-1
size: many
J: TRBJ2-5

CDR3: CASSRWTSGTSSTDTQYF
DNA: TGTGCCAGCAGCCGTTGGACTAGCGGGACATCCAGCACAGATACGCAGTATTTT
D: TRBD2
V: TRBV7-9
size: many
J: TRBJ2-3

CDR3: CSVTGHNEQFF
DNA: TGCAGCGTCACAGGGCACAATGAGCAGTTCTTC
D: NA
V: TRBV29-1
size: NA
J: TRBJ2-1

CDR3: CSAREPRGGVQPQHF
DNA: TGCAGTGCTAGAGAACCCAGGGGAGGGGTTCAGCCCCAGCATTTT
D: NA
V: TRBV20-1
size: many
J: TRBJ1-5

CDR3: CASSVLLLSGRAPEQFF
DNA: TGTGCCAGCAGCGTTCTTCTTTTGAGCGGGAGGGCCCCAGAGCAGTTCTTC
D: TRBD2
V: TRBV9
size: few
J: TRBJ2-1

CDR3: CASSQGGNSPLHF
DNA: TGTGCCAGCAGCCAGGGAGGAAATTCACCCCTCCACTTT
D: NA
V: TRBV3-1
size: many
J: TRBJ1-6

CDR3: CASSLTLAGANVLTF
DNA: TGTGCCAGCAGCTTAACGCTGGCTGGGGCCAACGTCCTGACTTTC
D: NA
V: TRBV7-3
size: many
J: TRBJ2-6

CDR3: CASSSDRPGYTF
DNA: TGTGCCAGCAGTTCAGATCGTCCTGGCTACACCTTC
D: NA
V: TRBV6-6
size: many
J: TRBJ1-2

CDR3: CASSSRGPGPLAKNIQYF
DNA: TGTGCCAGCAGCTCTCGAGGGCCGGGGCCCCTAGCCAAAAACATTCAGTACTTC
D: NA
V: TRBV2
size: many
J: TRBJ2-4

CDR3: CSAESGNEQFF
DNA: TGCAGTGCTGAATCTGGGAATGAGCAGTTCTTC
D: NA
V: TRBV20-1
size: many
J: TRBJ2-1

CDR3: CASSPTQGEWSSEAFF
DNA: TGTGCCAGCAGCCCCACACAGGGGGAATGGAGTTCTGAAGCTTTCTTT
D: TRBD1
V: TRBV5-6
size: many
J: TRBJ1-1

CDR3: CASSKNRDRGEAFF
DNA: TGTGCCAGCAGCAAAAACCGGGACAGGGGTGAAGCTTTCTTT
D: NA
V: TRBV21-1
size: many
J: TRBJ1-1

CDR3: CASSLAAGGYYNEQFF
DNA: TGTGCCAGCAGCTTAGCCGCAGGGGGCTACTACAATGAGCAGTTCTTC
D: TRBD1
V: TRBV7-2
size: many
J: TRBJ2-1

CDR3: CASSPRETSLARETQYF
DNA: TGTGCCAGCTCACCACGAGAGACTAGCCTGGCGAGGGAGACCCAGTACTTC
D: TRBD2
V: TRBV18
size: many
J: TRBJ2-5

CDR3: CASSEGGGASEQYF
DNA: TGTGCCAGCAGTGAAGGCGGGGGGGCCTCCGAGCAGTACTTC
D: TRBD2
V: TRBV2
size: many
J: TRBJ2-7

CDR3: CASSQLQGGGEQYF
DNA: TGTGCCAGCAGCCAACTGCAGGGGGGAGGCGAGCAGTACTTC
D: NA
V: TRBV3-1
size: many
J: TRBJ2-7

CDR3: CASSSRARSYNEQFF
DNA: TGTGCCAGCAGCTCGCGAGCTCGCTCCTACAATGAGCAGTTCTTC
D: NA
V: TRBV7-9
size: many
J: TRBJ2-1

CDR3: CASSPWGETQYF
DNA: TGTGCCAGCAGCCCCTGGGGGGAGACCCAGTACTTC
D: NA
V: TRBV11-2
size: NA
J: TRBJ2-5

CDR3: CASSESASGLNEQFF
DNA: TGCGCCAGCAGTGAGTCGGCTAGCGGGCTAAATGAGCAGTTCTTC
D: TRBD2
V: TRBV10-1
size: many
J: TRBJ2-1

CDR3: CSARPARGSHRGYTF
DNA: TGCAGTGCTAGGCCCGCCAGGGGGAGCCACCGAGGCTACACCTTC
D: TRBD1
V: TRBV20-1
size: few
J: TRBJ1-2

CDR3: CSPSGGATDTQYF
DNA: TGCAGTCCTAGCGGGGGGGCCACAGATACGCAGTATTTT
D: TRBD2
V: TRBV20-1
size: many
J: TRBJ2-3

CDR3: CASSLGRFSTDTQYF
DNA: TGTGCCAGCAGCCTCGGGAGGTTTAGCACAGATACGCAGTATTTT
D: TRBD2
V: TRBV7-6
size: many
J: TRBJ2-3

CDR3: CASSRLGSGGTDTQYF
DNA: TGTGCCAGCAGTCGGTTAGGGTCCGGGGGCACAGATACGCAGTATTTT
D: NA
V: TRBV12-3/TRBV12-4
size: few
J: TRBJ2-3

CDR3: CASSSTGTHGGAFF
DNA: TGTGCCAGCAGTTCCACCGGGACCCATGGAGGAGCTTTCTTT
D: NA
V: TRBV12-3/TRBV12-4
size: many
J: TRBJ1-1

CDR3: CSVETGLANYGYTF
DNA: TGCAGCGTTGAAACTGGGTTGGCCAACTATGGCTACACCTTC
D: NA
V: TRBV29-1
size: many
J: TRBJ1-2

CDR3: CASSSHRGVEQYF
DNA: TGTGCCAGCAGCTCCCATAGAGGGGTAGAGCAGTACTTC
D: NA
V: TRBV7-2
size: NA
J: TRBJ2-7